The rows below give T cell receptor beta chains drawn from one sample of a study of shared clonotypes between healthy human individuals. Produced via immunoSEQ multiplex PCR; TCRdb's table is partial and in-frame only. Here the sample spans 2 million to 2.5 million clones, approximately 95% being singletons. The sequenced sample was naive CD4+ T cells sorted from blood. The receptors were sampled from a man between 18 and 35 years old in good health. The CDR3 runs from the conserved cysteine through the conserved F or W.

TRBV30	TRBJ2-5	CAWRQDQETQYF
TRBV5-1	TRBJ2-2	CASSYFAGATGELFF
TRBV6-6	TRBJ2-7	CASSYRGGWDEQYF
TRBV4-3	TRBJ2-1	CASSQDRLETGVSDEQFF
TRBV5-6	TRBJ2-5	CASRRLGQETQYF
TRBV28	TRBJ1-5	CASRPTGTGNQPQHF
TRBV12-5	TRBJ2-7	CASGLGPIRCYEQYF
TRBV7-8	TRBJ1-1	CASSLAWSGEMGEAFF
TRBV5-4	TRBJ2-2	CASSLQGRGTGELFF
TRBV6-1	TRBJ1-4	CASSKVSEKLFF
TRBV2	TRBJ1-3	CASSELGSLSGNTIYF
TRBV2	TRBJ2-3	CASSARLAGTDTQYF
TRBV6-5	TRBJ2-3	CASRQPSTDTQYF
TRBV13	TRBJ2-3	CASSPDGGWTDTQYF
TRBV5-1	TRBJ2-3	CASSLPSDTQYF
TRBV28	TRBJ1-5	CASQASNQPQHF
TRBV18	TRBJ1-1	CASYPDRGVGVAFF
TRBV9	TRBJ2-1	CASSPDTGRGNEQFF
TRBV5-1	TRBJ2-5	CASSLGPGGRETQYF
TRBV4-1	TRBJ2-4	CASSQVREGGHAKNIQYF
TRBV7-9	TRBJ1-1	CASSPGGWNTEAFF
TRBV9	TRBJ1-2	CASKRTGYYGYTF
TRBV5-1	TRBJ2-1	CASSPLTESYNEQFF
TRBV11-2	TRBJ2-2	CASSGGTSGRAGTGELFF
TRBV29-1	TRBJ2-6	CSVFDLGVGANVLTF
TRBV6-6	TRBJ2-7	CASSYSIGPYEQYF
TRBV6-1	TRBJ1-4	CASSGDRAEKLFF